The entry below gives a single T cell receptor (beta chain) sequence along with its context. Germline V gives CDR1 SGHNT, CDR2 YYREEE (reference sequence). J lost 9 bases, V lost 3 bases, and 6 bases had no gene match. The CDR3 is 15 amino acids. This entry belongs to a study of sequential checkpoint blockade in melanoma. Sequencing was performed with immunoSEQ multiplex PCR; in TCRdb, only in-frame clones are kept and a portion is missing. The data show 34,000 or so clones, with approximately 77% seen just once and more than 15% held by the top ten. As to treatment: randomized to nivolumab then ipilimumab (arm A) or the reverse (arm B).

This sequence joins TRBV5-4 and TRBJ2-1; 13 bases map to TRBD2. Specimen: CD8+ T cells sorted from blood (inferred from file names), collected from a patient given nivolumab and ipilimumab in sequence. The TCR comes from a human donor with melanoma. CDR3 amino acids: CASSSLAGGQGEQFF. The CDR3 nucleotides are TGTGCCAGCAGCTCACTAGCGGGAGGGCAAGGTGAGCAGTTCTTC.